The following is a T cell receptor beta chain sequence with its context. Antigen specificity is unknown. Unmatched junction bases numbered 3, after V lost 4 bases and J lost 4 bases. The germline CDR1 and CDR2 sequences are LNHDA and SQIVND (reference sequence). This CDR3 has 14 residues. The data stem from a study of beta chain features in type 1 diabetes. Study overall: No age, gender or cell yield differences were seen between patients and healthy donors.

Only one heparinised blood draw was taken per donor, and its volume averaged around 100 mL. Study observations and caveats: TCRB CDR3 length was moderately but significantly reduced in all four CD4+ subsets of Type 1 diabetes patients.

Expressed TCRB transcripts were sequenced because the entire RNA isolate underwent reverse transcription. Clones were read by immunoSEQ multiplex PCR, and TCRdb kept only the in-frame ones, dropping some. The sample lists 150,000 to 190,000 clones, over 8.5% seen once, with approximately 2% in the top ten. Sequenced input: central memory CD4+ T cells from blood. This receptor was obtained from a man younger than 30 in good health. The chain couples TRBV19 to TRBJ2-1; 8 bases match TRBD2. CDR3 in amino acids: CASSTGLGYNEQFF. Here the CDR3 DNA reads TGTGCCAGTAGTACGGGACTAGGTTACAATGAGCAGTTCTTC. The full variable domain, in which reference TRBV19 and TRBJ2-1 provide the parts outside the CDR3, is DGGITQSPKYLFRKEGQNVTLSCEQNLNHDAMYWYRQDPGQGLRLIYYSQIVNDFQKGDIAEGYSVSREKKESFPLTVTSAQKNPTAFYLCASSTGLGYNEQFFGPGTRLTVL.